The 13 T cell receptor beta chains reported below all come from one sample, sequenced in a study of shared clonotypes between healthy human individuals. Using immunoSEQ multiplex PCR, the repertoire was profiled, and TCRdb retains in-frame clones only, with some absent. The data show under 600,000 clones, roughly four fifths seen once. The sequenced sample consisted of PBMCs. These receptors were collected from a woman in her 40s in good health. Some clones in this sample may be carry-over from other donors' samples.

The V gene is TRBV19, the J gene TRBJ2-7, with D perhaps TRBD2 (6 bases). Germline CDR1 is LNHDA and CDR2 is SQIVND (reference sequence). The CDR3 has 14 residues. V gave up 4 bases and J gave up 3 bases, with 13 bases separating them. The CDR3, as DNA: TGTGCCAGTAGTAGGGTCTGGCGGGGCTACGAGCAGTACTTC. Translating gives CASSRVWRGYEQYF.

The chain couples TRBV9 to TRBJ1-1; TRBD1 is a possible D gene (6 bases). This CDR3 has 14 amino acids. With 4 bases removed from V and 7 bases from J, the gap between germline ends came to 17 bases. Germline CDR1 SGDLS, CDR2 YYNGEE. CDR3: CASSLQTGKGEAFF. CDR3 bases: TGTGCCAGCAGCTTACAAACAGGGAAGGGTGAAGCTTTCTTT.

This clone is a singleton in its sample. This chain uses TRBV7-2 with TRBJ1-4; 7 nucleotides align to TRBD1. V lost 5 bases to trimming and J lost 3 bases; unmatched junction nucleotides: 6. The CDR3 loop spans 15 amino acids. Germline V gene sequence: CDR1 SGHTA, CDR2 FQGNSA. The CDR3 here is CASSPGGRSNEKLFF. The CDR3 region has the DNA TGTGCCAGCAGCCCAGGGGGGAGGTCTAATGAAAAACTGTTTTTT.

The chain links TRBV18 to TRBJ2-1, with D perhaps given as TRBD1 or TRBD2 (5 bases each). This CDR3 comprises 14 residues. The V and J ends lost 2 bases and 5 bases respectively, with 10 bases between them. Germline CDR1 is KGHSH and CDR2 is LQKENI. The CDR3 reads CASSPSLGDNEQFF. DNA for the CDR3: TGTGCCAGCTCACCATCCTTGGGGGACAATGAGCAGTTCTTC.

CDR3 nucleotides: TGTGCCAGCCTCCCCCCCGGATCCTACGAGCAGTACTTC. This codes for CASLPPGSYEQYF. The rearrangement links TRBV28 to TRBJ2-7; D call uncertain. CDR3 length: 13 residues. V was pared by 8 bases and J by 1 base, with 12 bases between. The germline V gene has CDR1 MDHEN and CDR2 SYDVKM.

As to this clone: The same CDR3 also results from other DNA sequences found in this sample. The V gene is TRBV18, the J gene TRBJ2-1; TRBD1 or TRBD2 may be the D gene (5 bases each). V was pared by 2 bases and J by 5 bases, with 10 bases between. The CDR3 loop spans 14 amino acids. Germline V CDR1 and CDR2: KGHSH, LQKENI. The CDR3 is CASSPGTSNNEQFF. The CDR3 DNA follows: TGTGCCAGCTCACCAGGGACCAGTAACAATGAGCAGTTCTTC.

The chain recombines TRBV4-3 with TRBJ1-1; 11 bases are shared with TRBD1. The CDR3 loop spans 15 amino acids. Germline CDR1 reads LGHNA; CDR2 reads YSLEER. J gave up 7 bases and V 1 base, and 5 bases lay outside the gene matches. DNA of the CDR3: TGCGCCAGCAGCCAAGGGACAGGGGGCGTCGGTGAAGCTTTCTTT. Protein: CASSQGTGGVGEAFF.

The chain uses TRBV28 and TRBJ2-7, with 11 bases aligning to TRBD1. The germline CDR1 and CDR2 sequences are MDHEN and SYDVKM. J gave up 2 bases and V 10 bases, and 7 bases lay outside the gene matches. This CDR3 has 14 residues. The CDR3 reads CATRRDRGTYEQYF. CDR3 DNA: TGTGCCACACGAAGGGACAGGGGGACCTACGAGCAGTACTTC.

The genes are TRBV6-1 and TRBJ2-2; 11 bases match TRBD1. The CDR3 contains 16 residues. The germline gives CDR1 MNHNS, CDR2 SASEGT. The ends lost 4 bases at V and 7 bases at J; junction bases unmatched: 8. The CDR3 nucleotides read TGTGCCAGCAGTGGGACAGGGGGCGTGTATGGCGGGGAGCTGTTTTTT. Translation: CASSGTGGVYGGELFF.

This rearrangement joins TRBV27 to TRBJ2-2; D is unclear. Germline values: CDR1 MNHEY, CDR2 SMNVEV (reference sequence). V was trimmed by 7 bases and J by 4 bases, leaving 10 bases between them. The CDR3 runs 13 residues. CDR3 loop: CASTLQGTGELFF. DNA for the CDR3: TGTGCCAGCACCTTGCAAGGCACCGGGGAGCTGTTTTTT.

The genes are TRBV19 and TRBJ2-2; 8 bases align to TRBD1. CDR1 LNHDA and CDR2 SQIVND come from the germline V gene (reference sequence). CDR3 length: 14 amino acids. V shed 5 bases, J shed 7 bases, and the junction held 6 bases outside the gene matches. Written as DNA, the CDR3 is TGTGCCAGTAGTCCCCAGACAGGGGTCGGGGAGCTGTTTTTT. Amino acids: CASSPQTGVGELFF.

This rearrangement joins TRBV7-2 to TRBJ2-3; 12 bases are shared with TRBD2. Germline lookup yields CDR1 SGHTA and CDR2 FQGNSA. This CDR3 has 18 amino acids. V dropped 5 bases and J dropped 3; count of bases not matched to a gene: 12. For the CDR3, the DNA is TGTGCCAGCAGCCGACGACTAGCGGGAGCGAGGGGGACAGATACGCAGTATTTT. Translation gives CASSRRLAGARGTDTQYF.

This clone was picked up a small number of times. The V and J genes are TRBV10-1 and TRBJ2-7; D ambiguous. Germline V lookup: CDR1 WNHNN, CDR2 SYGVQD (reference sequence). The V gene lost 0 bases and the J gene lost 0 bases, with 6 bases spanning the gap. The CDR3 runs 14 residues. CDR3 DNA sequence: TGCGCCAGCAGTGAGTCCAGTCGCTCCTACGAGCAGTACTTC. Translation gives CASSESSRSYEQYF.